These T cell receptor beta chains were read from a single sample in a study of blood T cell repertoires in COVID-19. Some clones are missing from TCRdb's copy, which holds only in-frame ones; the method was immunoSEQ multiplex PCR. This table has hundreds of thousands of clones, around 90% appearing once. The sample consisted of PBMCs or T cells enriched from blood (not recorded which). Receptor source: a man in his sixties who had recovered from COVID-19. The CDR3 runs from the conserved cysteine through the conserved F or W. A D gene is named only where the DNA matches it firmly. Not every row has a clone size; where given, it reads once, few, many or a size class.

D gene	V gene	clone size	J gene	CDR3 protein	CDR3 DNA
TRBD2	TRBV19	NA	TRBJ2-7	CARGPTSGTYEQYF	TGTGCCAGGGGTCCGACTAGCGGAACCTACGAGCAGTACTTC
TRBD2	TRBV24-1	once	TRBJ2-3	CASSKAGVADTQYF	TGTGCCTCTTCAAAAGCGGGAGTTGCAGATACGCAGTATTTT
NA	TRBV2	NA	TRBJ2-7	CASSVGSGLSYEQYF	TGTGCCAGCAGTGTAGGTAGCGGACTCTCCTACGAGCAGTACTTC
NA	TRBV19	NA	TRBJ2-1	CASSITRSSYNEQFF	TGTGCCAGTAGTATAACCCGGAGCTCCTACAATGAGCAGTTCTTC
TRBD2	TRBV28	NA	TRBJ2-1	CASSSTTSGAYNEQFF	TGTGCCAGCAGTAGCACGACTAGCGGGGCCTACAATGAGCAGTTCTTC
NA	TRBV11-2	NA	TRBJ1-5	CASSFRQGSNQPQHF	TGTGCCAGCAGCTTCCGCCAGGGTAGCAATCAGCCCCAGCATTTT
NA	TRBV5-5	NA	TRBJ2-7	CASSNGGDVEQYF	TGTGCCAGCAGCAATGGCGGGGATGTCGAGCAGTACTTC
NA	TRBV11-3	NA	TRBJ2-2	CASSSGSPPGELFF	TGTGCCAGCAGCTCGGGTTCCCCTCCCGGGGAGCTGTTTTTT
NA	TRBV5-1	NA	TRBJ2-3	CASSQTTDTQYF	TGCGCCAGCAGCCAAACTACAGATACGCAGTATTTT
TRBD2	TRBV2	NA	TRBJ2-3	CASGREATDTQYF	TGTGCATCGGGGAGGGAGGCCACAGATACGCAGTATTTT
TRBD2	TRBV4-3	NA	TRBJ2-1	CASSPRTSGRGHNEQFF	TGCGCCAGCAGCCCCCGGACTAGCGGGAGGGGTCACAATGAGCAGTTCTTC
TRBD1	TRBV5-4	NA	TRBJ1-1	CASSQGQGDTEAFF	TGTGCCAGCAGCCAGGGACAGGGGGACACTGAAGCTTTCTTT
NA	TRBV19	NA	TRBJ1-2	CASSIDKGNYGYTF	TGTGCCAGTAGTATAGACAAGGGGAACTATGGCTACACCTTC
NA	TRBV10-1	few	TRBJ2-2	CASRPDSTGELFF	TGCGCCAGCAGACCGGACAGCACCGGGGAGCTGTTTTTT
NA	TRBV3-1/TRBV3-2	NA	TRBJ2-1	CASSQEGRRNRVNEQFF	TGTGCCAGCAGCCAAGAGGGGAGGCGGAACCGGGTGAATGAGCAGTTCTTC
TRBD1	TRBV28	NA	TRBJ2-7	CASLPLDRGLYEQYF	TGTGCCAGCCTACCTCTCGACAGGGGACTCTACGAGCAGTACTTC
TRBD1	TRBV11-2	NA	TRBJ2-7	CASSLGTGYEQYF	TGTGCCAGCAGCTTAGGGACAGGCTACGAGCAGTACTTC